The 14 T cell receptor beta chains presented below share a single source sample, sequenced in a study of blood T cell repertoires in COVID-19. TCRdb's copy holds only in-frame clones and misses some; the assay was immunoSEQ multiplex PCR. The data hold some 120,000 clones, with 80% to 85% observed a single time. Sequencing was performed on peripheral blood. The receptors stem from a woman in her 30s who had recovered from COVID-19.

The rearrangement links TRBV10-3 to TRBJ2-7; TRBD1 matches at 9 bases. The CDR3 has 13 residues. Germline V CDR1 and CDR2: ENHRY, SYGVKD. V lost 7 bases and J lost 4; bases outside the gene matches: 5. In DNA, the CDR3 is TGTGCCATCATGGGGACAGGGATTTACGAGCAGTACTTC. Translated: CAIMGTGIYEQYF.

This chain connects TRBV5-1 to TRBJ1-4; a weak D match, TRBD1 (6 bases). The germline V gene encodes CDR1 SGHRS and CDR2 YFSETQ. Deletions cut 3 bases from V and 0 bases from J, with 9 bases between. There are 15 residues in the CDR3. The CDR3 DNA sequence: TGCGCCAGCAGCTATACAGGGACAACTAATGAAAAACTGTTTTTT. Protein product: CASSYTGTTNEKLFF.

This clone was observed many times. The rearrangement joins TRBV29-1 to TRBJ1-2; TRBD1 is a possible D gene (6 bases). The germline V and J ends were trimmed by 3 bases and 6 bases, with 17 bases remaining between them. CDR1 is SQVTM, CDR2 ANQGSEA, per germline. This CDR3 region has 14 residues. CDR3 region: CSVELTGIYNGYTF. CDR3 in DNA: TGCAGCGTTGAGCTTACAGGGATCTACAATGGCTACACCTTC.

The chain uses TRBV7-9 and TRBJ2-3; possibly TRBD1 for D (5 bases). Germline V gene lookup returns CDR1 SEHNR and CDR2 FQNEAQ (reference sequence). The CDR3 length is 15 residues. Trimming took off 1 base at V and 6 bases at J, with 14 bases between the two ends. The CDR3: CASSLGRARGDTQYF. CDR3 in DNA: TGTGCCAGCAGCTTAGGGCGAGCTAGGGGTGATACGCAGTATTTT.

This rearrangement joins TRBV18 to TRBJ1-2, with a possible D match to TRBD1 (5 bases). This CDR3 contains 12 residues. V was shortened by 6 bases and J by 8 bases, with 13 bases between the two germline ends. Germline V gene data show CDR1 as KGHSH and CDR2 as LQKENI. The CDR3 DNA reads TGTGCCAGCTCCCCCGGGGGAGAAGGCTACACCTTC. Translating it yields CASSPGGEGYTF.

CDR3 residues: CASSLRTSAAYEQYF. The DNA of the CDR3 is TGTGCCAGCAGCTTAAGGACTAGCGCAGCCTACGAGCAGTACTTC. The chain combines TRBV12-1 with TRBJ2-7; TRBD2 was called by the table and not checked on the DNA. TRBV12-1 is given as a pseudogene. CDR3 size: 15 residues.

The J gene is TRBJ2-2, the V gene TRBV6-5; unclear D gene. The CDR3 sequence is 11 residues long. Trimming took off 11 bases at V and 6 bases at J, with 10 bases between the two ends. Germline V CDR1 and CDR2: MNHEY, SVGAGI. The CDR3 loop reads CAGSRPGELFF. The DNA of the CDR3 is TGTGCCGGCTCGCGGCCCGGGGAGCTGTTTTTT.

This chain joins TRBV7-6 and TRBJ2-3, with a weak D call TRBD2 (6 bases). Germline V gene lookup returns CDR1 SGHVS and CDR2 FNYEAQ. V was cut by 5 bases and J by 3 bases, with 9 bases left in between. CDR3 length: 13 residues. DNA of the CDR3: TGTGCCAGCAGCCGAGCGGGTACAGATACGCAGTATTTT. Its translation: CASSRAGTDTQYF.

The chain is built from TRBV2 and TRBJ1-5; a weak D match, TRBD1 (5 bases). Trimming stripped 5 bases from V and 5 bases from J, with 22 bases between. Germline assignment: CDR1 SNHLY and CDR2 FYNNEI. The CDR3 runs to 17 residues. The CDR3 nucleotides are TGTGCCAGCAGTAAAGAGGGACGGGGGGAAGGTTATCAGCCCCAGCATTTT. Translating gives CASSKEGRGEGYQPQHF. Complete variable domain (other parts from reference TRBV2 and TRBJ1-5): EPEVTQTPSHQVTQMGQEVILRCVPISNHLYFYWYRQILGQKVEFLVSFYNNEISEKSEIFDDQFSVERPDGSNFTLKIRSTKLEDSAMYFCASSKEGRGEGYQPQHFGDGTRLSIL.

This chain uses TRBV9 with TRBJ1-2; 8 positions match TRBD1. Germline CDR1 is SGDLS and CDR2 is YYNGEE. The CDR3 contains 15 residues. J gave up 4 bases and V 3 bases, and 8 bases lay outside the gene matches. The CDR3 sequence is CASSAYQGAGYGYTF. The DNA for the CDR3 is TGTGCCAGCAGCGCCTACCAGGGGGCCGGCTATGGCTACACCTTC.

This chain links TRBV5-1 with TRBJ2-1; possible D gene TRBD1, 6 bases. The CDR3 length is 14 residues. V was pared by 0 bases and J by 8 bases, with 12 bases between. Germline V CDR1 and CDR2: SGHRS, YFSETQ. The CDR3 DNA reads as TGCGCCAGCAGCTTGGACAGGGCTTCAGATGAGCAGTTCTTC. It translates to CASSLDRASDEQFF.

The sample holds one count of this clone. This sequence joins TRBV7-9 and TRBJ2-3, with D perhaps matching TRBD2 (5 bases). The CDR3 totals 16 residues. Deletions cut 5 bases from V and 5 bases from J, with 20 bases between. CDR1 and CDR2 (germline): SEHNR, FQNEAQ (reference sequence). In DNA, the CDR3 is TGTGCCAGCAGCAGCACGGTGACACCCGAGGGAGATACGCAGTATTTT. The encoded protein is CASSSTVTPEGDTQYF.

The chain joins TRBV5-6 to TRBJ1-4; TRBD1 aligns across 7 bases. Germline CDR1 and CDR2: SGHDT and YYEEEE. The junction had 7 bases not matched to a gene; V was cut back by 4 bases and J by 4 bases. This CDR3 has 15 amino acids. The CDR3 DNA is TGTGCCAGCAGCGGATCAGGGGGTCTTAATGAAAAACTGTTTTTT. Amino acid sequence: CASSGSGGLNEKLFF. Looking up the rest from reference TRBV5-6 and TRBJ1-4 gives the full variable domain: DAGVTQSPTHLIKTRGQQVTLRCSPKSGHDTVSWYQQALGQGPQFIFQYYEEEERQRGNFPDRFSGHQFPNYSSELNVNALLLGDSALYLCASSGSGGLNEKLFFGSGTQLSVL.

This chain links TRBV5-6 with TRBJ2-7, with TRBD2 matching over 9 bases. The CDR3 is made up of 13 amino acids. V was clipped by 0 bases and J by 11 bases; unmatched bases: 6. Germline lookup yields CDR1 SGHDT and CDR2 YYEEEE. For the CDR3, the DNA is TGTGCCAGCAGCTTGGTTAGCGGGAGTGCCGAGTACTTC. Translated, it gives CASSLVSGSAEYF.